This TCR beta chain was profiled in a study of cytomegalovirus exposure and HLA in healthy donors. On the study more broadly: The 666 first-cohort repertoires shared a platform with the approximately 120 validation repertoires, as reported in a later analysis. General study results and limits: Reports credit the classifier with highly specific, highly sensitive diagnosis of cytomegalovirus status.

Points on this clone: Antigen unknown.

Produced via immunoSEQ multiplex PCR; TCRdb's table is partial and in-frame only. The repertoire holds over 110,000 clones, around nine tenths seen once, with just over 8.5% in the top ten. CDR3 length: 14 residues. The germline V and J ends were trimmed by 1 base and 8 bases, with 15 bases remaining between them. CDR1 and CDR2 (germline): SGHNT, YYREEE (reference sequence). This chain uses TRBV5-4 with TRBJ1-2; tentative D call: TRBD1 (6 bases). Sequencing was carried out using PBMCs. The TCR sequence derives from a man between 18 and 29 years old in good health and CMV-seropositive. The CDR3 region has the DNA TGTGCCAGCAGCTTGCAGGGGATCGTAGAGGGCTACACCTTC. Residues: CASSLQGIVEGYTF. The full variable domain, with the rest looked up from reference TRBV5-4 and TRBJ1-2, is ETGVTQSPTHLIKTRGQQVTLRCSSQSGHNTVSWYQQALGQGPQFIFQYYREEENGRGNFPPRFSGLQFPNYSSELNVNALELDDSALYLCASSLQGIVEGYTFGSGTRLTVV.